The 24 T cell receptor beta chains below all came from one sample that was sequenced in a study of blood T cell repertoires in COVID-19. Sequencing was performed with immunoSEQ multiplex PCR; in TCRdb, only in-frame clones are kept and a portion is missing. Among around 200,000 clones listed, around 88% were seen once. Sequenced input: PBMCs or T cells enriched from blood (not recorded which). Receptors originate from a man aged 40-49 years with acute COVID-19.

The chain recombines TRBV7-9 with TRBJ1-3; D is undetermined. CDR1 and CDR2 from the germline V gene are SEHNR and FQNEAQ (reference sequence). This CDR3 region has 15 residues. Trimming took 2 bases from V and 2 from J, leaving 10 bases between them. The CDR3 DNA is TGTGCCAGCAGCTTAATCACGGTGGCTGGAAACACCATATATTTT. Its protein product is CASSLITVAGNTIYF.

The V and J genes are TRBV5-4 and TRBJ2-1; 10 nucleotides align to TRBD2. This CDR3 contains 16 residues. V shed 6 bases and J 4 bases; nucleotides not matched to a gene: 10. The germline V gene encodes CDR1 SGHNT and CDR2 YYREEE (reference sequence). The CDR3: CASTASGTSVYNEQFF. CDR3 DNA: TGTGCCAGCACCGCCTCCGGGACTAGCGTTTACAATGAGCAGTTCTTC.

This clone was observed a single time. The V call is TRBV11-3, the J call TRBJ2-7; 7 nucleotides line up with TRBD1. Losses at the gene ends were 4 bases for V and 6 bases for J; bases not matched to a gene: 9. Germline V CDR1 and CDR2: SGHNT, YENEEA. The CDR3 is made up of 14 amino acids. The CDR3 protein is CASSSGQVRGEQYF. The CDR3 region has the DNA TGTGCCAGCAGCTCCGGACAGGTTCGGGGCGAGCAGTACTTC.

The chain links TRBV18 to TRBJ2-2; 11 bases agree with TRBD2. J was trimmed by 4 bases and V by 5 bases; bases with no gene match: 15. The CDR3 runs to 19 residues. Germline V gene data show CDR1 as KGHSH and CDR2 as LQKENI. In DNA, the CDR3 is TGTGCCAGCTCAGTAACATCTCCCGGGACTAGCGGAATCACCGGGGAGCTGTTTTTT. The encoded protein is CASSVTSPGTSGITGELFF. Variable domain in full (rest from reference TRBV18 and TRBJ2-2): NAGVMQNPRHLVRRRGQEARLRCSPMKGHSHVYWYRQLPEEGLKFMVYLQKENIIDESGMPKERFSAEFPKEGPSILRIQQVVRGDSAAYFCASSVTSPGTSGITGELFFGEGSRLTVL.

The V and J genes are TRBV30 and TRBJ1-5; 7 bases agree with TRBD1. The V segment lost 2 bases and the J segment 5 bases; nucleotides outside the gene matches: 15. The CDR3 consists of 17 residues. The germline gives CDR1 GTSNPN, CDR2 SVGIG (reference sequence). CDR3 DNA: TGTGCCTGGAGTCAAGCGCGTCAACAGGGGCTCCATCAGCCCCAGCATTTT. It encodes CAWSQARQQGLHQPQHF.

This clone showed up just once. This sequence joins TRBV5-5 and TRBJ2-5; possibly TRBD2 for D (6 bases). The CDR3 has 13 residues. Germline V gene data show CDR1 as SGHKS and CDR2 as YYEKEE (reference sequence). Trimming shortened V by 5 bases and J by 5 bases, and 13 bases separated the two germline ends. This CDR3 reads CASSSLGGETQYF. CDR3 DNA: TGTGCCAGCAGTTCCCTTGGAGGGGAGACCCAGTACTTC.

CDR3 in DNA: TGTGCCAGCAGCGACAGGGGCGGCAATCAGCCCCAGCATTTT. This encodes CASSDRGGNQPQHF. The rearrangement links TRBV6-2 or TRBV6-3 to TRBJ1-5; 8 bases line up with TRBD1. The CDR3 covers 14 residues. Germline lookup yields CDR1 MNHEY and CDR2 SVGEGT. Unmatched junction bases numbered 3, after V lost 6 bases and J lost 2 bases.

This clone was observed a single time. Since no conserved phenylalanine or tryptophan closes the CDR3, a read error is the likely cause. The DNA is omitted, as the CDR3 cannot be located on it reliably, and the CDR3 follows TCRdb's listing. The chain joins TRBV6-2 or TRBV6-3 to TRBJ2-7; the table's TRBD2 call for D was not verified on the DNA. The CDR3 numbers 12 amino acids, ends counted. Germline V gene data show CDR1 as MNHEY and CDR2 as SVGEGT. The CDR3 is CASSKGTGLAAC.

The chain joins TRBV6-5 to TRBJ1-6; D possibly corresponds to TRBD1 (5 bases). CDR3 length equals 12 residues. V was trimmed by 6 bases and J by 9 bases, leaving 9 bases between them. Per germline, CDR1 MNHEY and CDR2 SVGAGI. CDR3: CASRGGSSPLHF. CDR3 in DNA: TGTGCCAGCAGGGGGGGGTCTTCACCCCTCCACTTT.

The gene calls are TRBV28 and TRBJ1-2; TRBD1 matches at 9 bases. The CDR3 has 15 residues. Losses at the gene ends were 6 bases for V and 4 bases for J; bases not matched to a gene: 9. Germline V gene data show CDR1 as MDHEN and CDR2 as SYDVKM. The DNA for the CDR3 is TGTGCCAGCAGGGACAGGGGAGGGGATCTCTATGGCTACACCTTC. Protein sequence: CASRDRGGDLYGYTF.

The chain combines TRBV19 with TRBJ1-1; 11 nucleotides line up with TRBD1. Germline V lookup: CDR1 LNHDA, CDR2 SQIVND (reference sequence). The CDR3 extends over 16 amino acids. The ends lost 4 bases at V and 1 base at J; junction bases unmatched: 5. DNA of the CDR3: TGTGCCAGTAGTACAGCGGGACAGGGGGGGAACACTGAAGCTTTCTTT. Encoded protein: CASSTAGQGGNTEAFF.

This rearrangement joins TRBV7-9 to TRBJ2-5, with D unclear. V dropped 6 bases and J dropped 1 base, with 6 bases sitting between them. Germline loops: CDR1 SEHNR, CDR2 FQNEAQ (reference sequence). The CDR3 runs to 12 residues. The CDR3 region is CASSWLQETQYF. The CDR3 bases are TGTGCCAGCAGTTGGCTCCAAGAGACCCAGTACTTC.

The chain uses TRBV5-1 and TRBJ2-5, with a possible D match to TRBD2 (6 bases). The CDR3 contains 17 residues. The V gene's germline CDR1 is SGHRS and CDR2 YFSETQ. The V gene lost 0 bases and the J gene lost 4 bases, with 19 bases spanning the gap. The CDR3 coding sequence is TGCGCCAGCAGCTTGGTTTTAACGGGAGATGGGGGAGAGACCCAGTACTTC. Amino acid sequence: CASSLVLTGDGGETQYF.

The chain has TRBV28 and TRBJ2-1; 7 positions match TRBD2. The V gene end was trimmed by 7 bases and the J gene end by 9 bases; junction bases not matched to a gene: 12. CDR1 is MDHEN and CDR2 is SYDVKM in the germline V gene. CDR3 length: 14 amino acids. DNA for the CDR3: TGTGCCAGCATTGCAGCGGGAAGGAATAGTGAGCAGTTCTTC. This translates into CASIAAGRNSEQFF.

The V gene is TRBV28, the J gene TRBJ1-1; TRBD1 might be the D (6 bases). Looked up from germline, CDR1 is MDHEN and CDR2 is SYDVKM. The CDR3 length is 13 residues. The V end lost 5 bases, the J end lost 10 bases, and 17 bases lay between the germline ends. CDR3 nucleotide sequence: TGTGCCAGCAGTCCCCCCCAGGGGAATGGAGCTTTCTTT. As protein: CASSPPQGNGAFF.

This chain joins TRBV6-6 and TRBJ1-5; the D gene is possibly TRBD1 (6 bases). Per the germline V gene, CDR1 is MNHNY and CDR2 is SVGAGI (reference sequence). V gave up 4 bases and J gave up 1 base, with 8 bases separating them. This CDR3 spans 14 amino acids. The CDR3 nucleotides read TGTGCCAGCAGTTCGACAGGAAGCAATCAGCCCCAGCATTTT. It codes for CASSSTGSNQPQHF.

The V and J genes are TRBV6-2 or TRBV6-3 and TRBJ2-5; D is undetermined. Germline CDR1 is MNHEY and CDR2 is SVGEGT. CDR3 length equals 13 residues. The ends were cut back, 7 bases at V and 3 bases at J, with 12 bases in the middle. In DNA, the CDR3 is TGTGCCAGCACCCCGACTGAGAAAGAGACCCAGTACTTC. Protein: CASTPTEKETQYF.

J is TRBJ1-4 and V is TRBV6-2 or TRBV6-3; weak D call: TRBD1 (5 bases). V shed 4 bases and J shed 8 bases, with 8 bases lying between them. The CDR3 runs to 12 residues. The germline gives CDR1 MNHEY, CDR2 SVGEGT. CDR3 DNA sequence: TGTGCCAGCAGTTGGACAACGGAAAAACTGTTTTTT. Amino acids: CASSWTTEKLFF.

This clone was counted ten times or more. Other DNA variants within this sample encode the same CDR3. The V call is TRBV6-5, the J call TRBJ1-2; 7 nucleotides line up with TRBD1. Unmatched junction bases numbered 4, after V lost 6 bases and J lost 3 bases. The CDR3 contains 13 residues. In germline, CDR1 is MNHEY, CDR2 SVGAGI. CDR3 sequence: CASRPGQDYGYTF. DNA of the CDR3: TGTGCCAGCAGGCCTGGACAGGACTATGGCTACACCTTC.

The CDR3 bases are TGTGCCAGCAGCACGACAGGGGCTTCTGGAAACACCATATATTTT. Its protein product is CASSTTGASGNTIYF. V and J are TRBV5-4 and TRBJ1-3; 8 bases map to TRBD1. Per germline, CDR1 SGHNT and CDR2 YYREEE (reference sequence). The length of the CDR3 is 15 residues. The V gene end was trimmed by 4 bases and the J gene end by 1 base; junction bases not matched to a gene: 4.

The gene calls are TRBV9 and TRBJ2-7; 9 nucleotides match TRBD2. V was clipped by 4 bases and J by 3 bases; unmatched bases: 8. Germline V lookup: CDR1 SGDLS, CDR2 YYNGEE. CDR3 length equals 15 residues. CDR3 loop: CASSTWTSASYEQYF. In nucleotides, the CDR3 is TGTGCCAGCAGCACGTGGACTAGCGCGAGCTACGAGCAGTACTTC.

This clone was recorded once. This CDR3 is CASRGQGNPYEQYF. CDR3 in DNA: TGTGCCAGCAGGGGACAGGGAAACCCCTACGAGCAGTACTTC. The chain carries TRBV28 and TRBJ2-7; 9 bases match TRBD1. The V gene end was trimmed by 6 bases and the J gene end by 2 bases; junction bases not matched to a gene: 5. This CDR3 has 14 residues. In germline, CDR1 is MDHEN, CDR2 SYDVKM.

This sequence joins TRBV6-5 and TRBJ1-3, with 8 bases that match TRBD1. V trimming: 5 bases; J trimming: 7 bases; junction bases outside the gene matches: 10. Germline values: CDR1 MNHEY, CDR2 SVGAGI. The CDR3 loop spans 15 amino acids. The CDR3 sequence: CASSLLAGGSNTIYF. The CDR3 DNA follows: TGTGCCAGCAGTCTCTTGGCAGGGGGCTCGAACACCATATATTTT.

The rearrangement links TRBV2 to TRBJ2-1, with TRBD2 as a possible D gene (5 bases). V lost 5 bases, J lost 4 bases, and 9 bases lay in between. Looked up from germline, CDR1 is SNHLY and CDR2 is FYNNEI. The CDR3 loop spans 13 amino acids. CDR3 sequence (DNA): TGTGCCAGCAGTAGCGGCCGTTACAATGAGCAGTTCTTC. This gives the protein CASSSGRYNEQFF.